Listed below are T cell receptor beta chains from one sample, sequenced in a study of T cell responses to AZD1222 COVID-19 vaccine. Assay: immunoSEQ multiplex PCR; the TCRdb copy retains only in-frame clones and omits some. The table lists roughly 150,000 clones, about nine tenths of them singletons. The sample in question was peripheral blood, obtained on day 0 of AZD1222 vaccination. The receptors were gathered from an adult in good health. CDR3s include the opening cysteine and the closing phenylalanine or tryptophan. Fields, in order: J gene, clone size, D gene, V gene, CDR3 protein, CDR3 DNA. D genes are given only for firm matches. Rows may omit the clone size; those that give it use once, few, many or a size class.

TRBJ1-1 - - TRBV28 CASMGRNMEAFF TGTGCCAGCATGGGGAGGAACATGGAAGCTTTCTTT
TRBJ2-2 once TRBD1 TRBV18 CASSPGQGASGELFF TGTGCCAGCTCACCGGGACAGGGGGCCTCCGGGGAGCTGTTTTTT
TRBJ2-7 - TRBD2 TRBV7-3 CASSLGLAGIYEQYF TGTGCCAGCAGCTTAGGGCTAGCGGGAATTTACGAGCAGTACTTC
TRBJ2-3 - TRBD1 TRBV7-9 CASSLNQGAWRPADTQYF TGTGCCAGCAGCCTTAACCAGGGGGCCTGGCGGCCGGCAGATACGCAGTATTTT
TRBJ1-6 once - TRBV13 CASSLGPISGFSPLHF TGTGCCAGCAGCTTAGGGCCTATTTCCGGGTTTTCACCCCTCCACTTT
TRBJ1-2 - - TRBV27 CASSLSGRGIYGYTF TGTGCCAGCAGTTTATCGGGCAGGGGTATCTATGGCTACACCTTC
TRBJ2-1 - - TRBV5-1 CASTRGGLASSYNEQFF TGCGCCAGCACCCGTGGCGGGCTAGCCAGCTCCTACAATGAGCAGTTCTTC
TRBJ2-1 - - TRBV12-3/TRBV12-4 CASSLRTEQFF TGTGCCAGCAGTTTAAGGACGGAGCAGTTCTTC
TRBJ1-2 few - TRBV12-5 CASGLVGTGGGDGYTF TGTGCTAGTGGTTTGGTAGGAACGGGAGGAGGGGATGGCTACACCTTC
TRBJ2-2 once TRBD1 TRBV16 CASSLKGGLNTGELFF TGTGCCAGCAGCCTTAAAGGGGGCCTGAACACCGGGGAGCTGTTTTTT
TRBJ2-7 - - TRBV7-9 CASTKTLGFSKGSYEQYF TGTGCCAGCACCAAAACTCTTGGTTTCTCGAAGGGATCTTACGAGCAGTACTTC
TRBJ1-1 - TRBD1 TRBV18 CASLLGGPTEAFF TGTGCCAGCCTTTTAGGGGGCCCGACTGAAGCTTTCTTT
TRBJ2-7 - - TRBV12-3/TRBV12-4 CASSFGSYEQYF TGTGCCAGCAGTTTTGGGAGCTACGAGCAGTACTTC
TRBJ2-2 - - TRBV6-5 CASITVGELFF TGTGCCAGCATAACGGTCGGGGAGCTGTTTTTT
TRBJ1-5 once - TRBV7-8 CASSLVRGPRDNQPQHF TGTGCCAGCAGCTTAGTAAGAGGGCCCAGAGACAATCAGCCCCAGCATTTT
TRBJ1-1 once TRBD1 TRBV19 CASSIYEDPGTENTEAFF TGTGCCAGTAGTATATACGAAGACCCCGGGACAGAGAACACTGAAGCTTTCTTT
TRBJ1-4 - - TRBV4-2 CASSQDLGGTNEKLFF TGTGCCAGCAGCCAAGATTTAGGGGGGACTAATGAAAAACTGTTTTTT
TRBJ2-5 - - TRBV10-1 CASSDKPRETQYF TGCGCCAGCAGTGACAAACCTCGGGAGACCCAGTACTTC
TRBJ1-6 - - TRBV18 CASSPNRDSPLHF TGTGCCAGCTCACCAAATAGAGATTCACCCCTCCACTTT
TRBJ2-3 - - TRBV7-3 CASSLGGYTDTQYF TGTGCCAGCAGCTTAGGGGGTTACACAGATACGCAGTATTTT
TRBJ2-2 - - TRBV7-9 CAVQRFPTGELFF TGTGCCGTCCAAAGGTTCCCCACCGGGGAGCTGTTTTTT
TRBJ2-3 - TRBD1 TRBV2 CASSGQGVRTDTQYF TGTGCCAGCAGTGGACAGGGGGTTCGCACAGATACGCAGTATTTT
TRBJ2-7 - - TRBV2 CASTETERVPYEQYF TGTGCCAGCACCGAGACAGAGAGAGTACCGTACGAGCAGTACTTC
TRBJ1-4 - - TRBV6-5 CASSYELGEKLFF TGTGCCAGCAGTTACGAACTGGGGGAAAAACTGTTTTTT
TRBJ1-5 - - TRBV28 CASRGVHSNQPQHF TGTGCCAGCAGGGGGGTACATAGCAATCAGCCCCAGCATTTT
TRBJ2-1 - TRBD2 TRBV4-1 CASSQPPLAGGLPSSYNEQFF TGCGCCAGCAGCCAACCCCCACTAGCGGGGGGGCTACCAAGCTCCTACAATGAGCAGTTCTTC
TRBJ2-1 - TRBD2 TRBV19 CASTTREGYNEQFF TGTGCCAGTACGACGAGGGAGGGCTACAATGAGCAGTTCTTC
TRBJ2-7 - TRBD2 TRBV11-2 CASSLSGGGYEQYF TGTGCCAGCAGCTTATCGGGAGGGGGGTACGAGCAGTACTTC
TRBJ1-5 - - TRBV28 CASSWVGINQPQHF TGTGCCAGCAGTTGGGTGGGGATCAATCAGCCCCAGCATTTT
TRBJ2-2 - - TRBV10-3 CAISPPGGELFF TGTGCCATCAGTCCCCCCGGGGGGGAGCTGTTTTTT
TRBJ1-5 - - TRBV15 CATSSRGGRYQPQHF TGTGCCACCAGCAGTAGGGGCGGCCGGTATCAGCCCCAGCATTTT
TRBJ1-4 - TRBD1 TRBV11-2 CASSPGQYNEKLFF TGTGCCAGCAGCCCGGGACAGTATAATGAAAAACTGTTTTTT
TRBJ1-1 - - TRBV5-4 CASSSGSRGTEAFF TGTGCCAGCAGCTCGGGGTCCCGGGGGACTGAAGCTTTCTTT
TRBJ2-7 - TRBD1 TRBV13 CASSQKYRGQGAEEQYF TGTGCCAGCAGCCAAAAGTACAGGGGACAGGGGGCTGAAGAGCAGTACTTC
TRBJ1-2 once TRBD1 TRBV6-6 CASSLTGGSGQAILDGYTF TGTGCCAGCAGTCTTACGGGGGGATCGGGACAGGCGATTTTGGATGGCTACACCTTC